This T cell receptor beta chain stems from a study of beta chain features in type 1 diabetes. Study outcomes and limitations: Shortening of TCRB CDR3s, moderate but significant, appeared in all four CD4+ subsets of Type 1 diabetes patients.

The authors reverse transcribed all of the isolated RNA, so sequencing captured expressed TCRB transcripts. Some clones are missing from TCRdb's copy, which holds only in-frame ones; the method was immunoSEQ multiplex PCR. The profile shows about 160,000 clones, 9% of them singletons. Germline V gene lookup returns CDR1 SGHRS and CDR2 YFSETQ. This CDR3 is built from 13 residues. V gave up 4 bases and J gave up 4 bases, with 9 bases separating them. This clone has a handful of counts. Its specificity is not known. At the DNA level, this CDR3 is encoded by other sequences in the same sample as well. This chain links TRBV5-1 with TRBJ2-1; D perhaps matches TRBD1 (6 bases). Sequencing was performed on central memory CD4+ T cells from blood. The sequence derives from a woman under 40 with type 1 diabetes. The CDR3, as DNA: TGCGCCAGCAGCCCACAGGGTTACAATGAGCAGTTCTTC. Translation: CASSPQGYNEQFF.